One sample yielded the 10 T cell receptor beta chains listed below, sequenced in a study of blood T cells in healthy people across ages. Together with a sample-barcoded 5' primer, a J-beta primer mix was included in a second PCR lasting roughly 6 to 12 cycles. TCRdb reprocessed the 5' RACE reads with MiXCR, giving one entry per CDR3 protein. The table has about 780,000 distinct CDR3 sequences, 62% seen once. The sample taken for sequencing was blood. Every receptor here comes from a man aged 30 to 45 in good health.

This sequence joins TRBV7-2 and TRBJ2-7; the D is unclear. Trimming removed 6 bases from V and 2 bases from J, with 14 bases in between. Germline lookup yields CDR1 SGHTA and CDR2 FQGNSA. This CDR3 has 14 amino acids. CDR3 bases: TGTGCCAGCAGTTCTGGACGAGTCGCCTACGAGCAGTACTTC. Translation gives CASSSGRVAYEQYF.

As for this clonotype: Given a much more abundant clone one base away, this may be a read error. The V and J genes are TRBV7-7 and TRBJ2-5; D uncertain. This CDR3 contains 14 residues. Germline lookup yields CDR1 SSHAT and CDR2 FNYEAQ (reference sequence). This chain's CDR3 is CASSVDRVSETQYF. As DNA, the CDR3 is TGTGCTAGCAGCGTAGATCGGGTCAGCGAGACCCAGTACTTC.

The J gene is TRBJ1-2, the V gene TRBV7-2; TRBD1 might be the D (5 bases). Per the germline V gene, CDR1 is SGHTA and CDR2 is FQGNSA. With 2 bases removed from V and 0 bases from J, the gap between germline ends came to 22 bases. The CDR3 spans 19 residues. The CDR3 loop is CASSLYPLGGDDSNYGYTF. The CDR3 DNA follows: TGTGCCAGCAGCTTATACCCACTGGGGGGAGACGACTCTAACTATGGCTACACCTTC.

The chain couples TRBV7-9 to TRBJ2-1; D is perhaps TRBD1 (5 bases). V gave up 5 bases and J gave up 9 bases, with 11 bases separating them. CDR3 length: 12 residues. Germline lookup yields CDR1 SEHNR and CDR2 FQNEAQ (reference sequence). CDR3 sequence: CASSTSQGEQFF. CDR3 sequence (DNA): TGTGCCAGCAGCACATCCCAGGGTGAGCAGTTCTTC.

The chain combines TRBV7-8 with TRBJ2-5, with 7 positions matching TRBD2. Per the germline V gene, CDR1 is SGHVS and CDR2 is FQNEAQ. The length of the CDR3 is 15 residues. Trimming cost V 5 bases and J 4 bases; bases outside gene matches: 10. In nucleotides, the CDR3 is TGTGCCAGCAGCCATGGGGGGGATGCTGGAGAGACCCAGTACTTC. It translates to CASSHGGDAGETQYF.

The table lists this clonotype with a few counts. CDR3 protein: CSAGTGDEQYF. The CDR3 DNA reads TGCAGTGCTGGGACAGGGGACGAGCAGTACTTC. The chain combines TRBV20-1 with TRBJ2-7, with 10 bases lining up with TRBD1. Germline lookup yields CDR1 DFQATT and CDR2 SNEGSKA (reference sequence). This CDR3 has 11 amino acids. Unmatched junction bases numbered 0, after V lost 5 bases and J lost 5 bases.

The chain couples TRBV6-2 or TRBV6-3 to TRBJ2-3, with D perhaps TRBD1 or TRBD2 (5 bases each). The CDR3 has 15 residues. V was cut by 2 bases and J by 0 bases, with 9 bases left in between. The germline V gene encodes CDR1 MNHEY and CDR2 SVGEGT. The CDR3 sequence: CASSYGTASTDTQYF. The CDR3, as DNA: TGTGCCAGCAGTTACGGGACCGCTAGCACAGATACGCAGTATTTT.

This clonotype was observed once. CDR3 bases: TGTGCCACCAGCAGAGAAGTTAATGTTAATGAAAAACTGTTTTTT. This encodes CATSREVNVNEKLFF. The rearrangement uses TRBV15 and TRBJ1-4; D is unclear. CDR3 length equals 15 residues. Trimming took 0 bases from V and 4 from J, leaving 9 bases between them. The germline V gene encodes CDR1 LNHNV and CDR2 YYDKDF (reference sequence).

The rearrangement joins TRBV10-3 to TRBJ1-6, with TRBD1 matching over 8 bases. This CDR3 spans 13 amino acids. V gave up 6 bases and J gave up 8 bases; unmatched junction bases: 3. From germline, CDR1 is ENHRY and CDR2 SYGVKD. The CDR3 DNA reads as TGTGCCATCAGAACGACAGGGGATTCACCCCTCCACTTT. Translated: CAIRTTGDSPLHF.

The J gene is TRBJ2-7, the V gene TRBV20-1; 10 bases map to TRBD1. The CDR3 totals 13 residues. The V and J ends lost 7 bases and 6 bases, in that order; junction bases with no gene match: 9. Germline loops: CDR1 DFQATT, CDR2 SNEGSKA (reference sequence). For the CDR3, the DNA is TGCAGTGTCCCCGACAGGGGGCTGGTCGAGCAGTACTTC. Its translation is CSVPDRGLVEQYF.